This paragraph reports one T cell receptor (beta chain). The sample belongs to a study of blood T cell repertoires in COVID-19. Study summary: Collection of acute and convalescent COVID-19 samples took place in the United States, Italy and Spain. In each case, the material was cDNA or gDNA derived from T cells, B-cell-depleted T cells, or PBMCs.

In the original workflow: Quantification of nucleated cells was approximated via reference gene primer amplification. The repertoire was sequenced with immunoSEQ multiplex PCR; TCRdb's copy has only in-frame clones and lacks some. The V and J calls and clone size are taken from that table; D and trimming were inferred from the DNA. This table has more than 10,000 clones, about 88% appearing once. Germline CDR1 is LNHDA and CDR2 is SQIVND (reference sequence). The V end was cut by 5 bases, the J end by 5 bases, with 15 bases between. This CDR3 comprises 15 residues. Sequencing was performed on peripheral blood. This chain uses TRBV19 with TRBJ1-4; D is uncertain. The sequence was obtained from a human donor in a cohort sampled during active COVID-19. The CDR3 DNA is TGTGCCAGTAGTGCCCCGACCAGAGGGAATGAAAAACTGTTTTTT. Encoded protein: CASSAPTRGNEKLFF.